This entry lists 11 T cell receptor beta chains sequenced from one sample in a study of graft-versus-host responses after intestinal transplantation. No antigen has been assigned to these receptors. The data were produced by immunoSEQ multiplex PCR, yet TCRdb's version contains in-frame clones alone and is incomplete. The sample contains 90,000 to 150,000 clones, 85% to 95% of which appear only once. The material was unstimulated CD4+ T cells sorted from spleen or lymph node cells, obtained before intestinal transplant. These receptors all stem from a human donor who received an intestinal transplant.

Details on this clone: The junction departs from germline at one end; a sequencing error may be responsible. The rearrangement joins TRBV5-1 to TRBJ1-1; D uncertain. The CDR3 runs 13 residues. Germline CDR1 and CDR2: SGHRS and YFSETQ. In DNA, the CDR3 is TGCGCCAGCAGCTTGCAGACGAACGCTGAAGCTTTCTTT. This codes for CASSLQTNAEAFF.

The chain carries TRBV15 and TRBJ1-2, with a weak D call TRBD1 (5 bases). Germline CDR1 and CDR2: LNHNV and YYDKDF (reference sequence). The CDR3 contains 15 residues. Trimming cost V 4 bases and J 4 bases, with 16 bases left between them. DNA of the CDR3: TGTGCCACCAGCAAGGGAAGGGACGGGGGCTATGGCTACACCTTC. Residues: CATSKGRDGGYGYTF. Supplemented by reference TRBV15 and TRBJ1-2, the full variable domain reads DAMVIQNPRYQVTQFGKPVTLSCSQTLNHNVMYWYQQKSSQAPKLLFHYYDKDFNNEADTPDNFQSRRPNTSFCFLDIRSPGLGDTAMYLCATSKGRDGGYGYTFGSGTRLTVV.

This CDR3 is CASNDTFSYEQYF. CDR3 nucleotides: TGTGCCAGCAATGACACTTTCTCCTACGAGCAGTACTTC. The rearrangement links TRBV2 to TRBJ2-7; D is unresolved. The V and J ends lost 7 bases and 0 bases respectively, with 10 bases between them. The CDR3 length is 13 residues. Germline CDR1 reads SNHLY; CDR2 reads FYNNEI.

The chain joins TRBV11-2 to TRBJ2-7; D possibly corresponds to TRBD1 (6 bases). V dropped 4 bases and J dropped 2 bases, with 9 bases sitting between them. CDR3 size: 13 residues. Germline CDR1 and CDR2: SGHAT and FQNNGV. CDR3 bases: TGTGCCAGCAGCTCGGGACAAACCTACGAGCAGTACTTC. Translation: CASSSGQTYEQYF. Using reference TRBV11-2 and TRBJ2-7 for the parts outside the CDR3, the full variable domain is EAGVAQSPRYKIIEKRQSVAFWCNPISGHATLYWYQQILGQGPKLLIQFQNNGVVDDSQLPKDRFSAERLKGVDSTLKIQPAKLEDSAVYLCASSSGQTYEQYFGPGTRLTVT.

This chain joins TRBV6-5 and TRBJ1-2, with TRBD1 matching 7 bases. Germline loops: CDR1 MNHEY, CDR2 SVGAGI. The CDR3 loop spans 15 amino acids. The trim removed 5 bases at V and 4 bases at J, leaving 10 bases unmatched. CDR3 nucleotide sequence: TGTGCCAGCAGTATAGAACAGGGGCGCGGCTATGGCTACACCTTC. Amino acid sequence: CASSIEQGRGYGYTF.

The chain recombines TRBV5-1 with TRBJ1-4; no clear D. This CDR3 has 15 residues. Trimming took off 2 bases at V and 0 bases at J, with 8 bases between the two ends. CDR1 and CDR2 from the germline V gene are SGHRS and YFSETQ. As DNA, the CDR3 is TGCGCCAGCAGCTTCTTGGCGGCAACTAATGAAAAACTGTTTTTT. Protein sequence: CASSFLAATNEKLFF. The entire variable domain, with the rest obtained from reference TRBV5-1 and TRBJ1-4, is as follows: KAGVTQTPRYLIKTRGQQVTLSCSPISGHRSVSWYQQTPGQGLQFLFEYFSETQRNKGNFPGRFSGRQFSNSRSEMNVSTLELGDSALYLCASSFLAATNEKLFFGSGTQLSVL.

The rearrangement uses TRBV2 and TRBJ1-5; 9 nucleotides align to TRBD1. The germline gives CDR1 SNHLY, CDR2 FYNNEI. The CDR3 length is 18 residues. The V segment lost 5 bases and the J segment 0 bases; nucleotides outside the gene matches: 11. CDR3 residues: CASSPYGTGRRSNQPQHF. CDR3 sequence (DNA): TGTGCCAGCAGTCCGTATGGGACAGGGAGGCGTAGCAATCAGCCCCAGCATTTT.

This chain links TRBV19 with TRBJ2-7; D gene unclear. CDR3 length: 14 amino acids. Trimming removed 5 bases at V and 3 bases at J, with 14 bases between. Germline lookup yields CDR1 LNHDA and CDR2 SQIVND (reference sequence). The CDR3: CASSYRLAVYEQYF. For the CDR3, the DNA is TGTGCCAGTAGTTACCGTTTGGCTGTCTACGAGCAGTACTTC.

The chain links TRBV19 to TRBJ2-1; D possibly corresponds to TRBD2 (5 bases). The CDR3 totals 15 residues. CDR1 and CDR2 (germline): LNHDA, SQIVND (reference sequence). V was clipped by 3 bases and J by 6 bases, with 15 bases between them. The CDR3 DNA reads TGTGCCAGTAGTATCTCCCCCAGCGGAGCCAATGAGCAGTTCTTC. It codes for CASSISPSGANEQFF.

V is TRBV5-6 and J is TRBJ2-6; TRBD2 matches at 12 bases. The CDR3 runs 18 residues. J was trimmed by 1 base and V by 3 bases; bases with no gene match: 5. In germline, CDR1 is SGHDT, CDR2 YYEEEE. The CDR3 sequence is CASSSLAGGGSGANVLTF. The CDR3 DNA reads TGTGCCAGCAGCTCCCTAGCGGGAGGGGGATCTGGGGCCAACGTCCTGACTTTC.

The chain joins TRBV5-1 to TRBJ1-2; D call uncertain. The CDR3 contains 13 residues. V was trimmed by 0 bases and J by 4 bases, leaving 7 bases between them. The germline V gene has CDR1 SGHRS and CDR2 YFSETQ. The CDR3: CASSLGGGYGYTF. CDR3 nucleotide sequence: TGCGCCAGCAGCTTGGGGGGAGGCTATGGCTACACCTTC. The variable domain in full, with the rest retrieved from reference TRBV5-1 and TRBJ1-2, is KAGVTQTPRYLIKTRGQQVTLSCSPISGHRSVSWYQQTPGQGLQFLFEYFSETQRNKGNFPGRFSGRQFSNSRSEMNVSTLELGDSALYLCASSLGGGYGYTFGSGTRLTVV.